The source of this T cell receptor (beta chain) is a study of CD8 T cells in ankylosing spondylitis. This clonotype was observed a handful of times. The antigen is not known. Study results and caveats: About 8 highly homologous variants made up a TCR beta motif that seemed to typify ankylosing spondylitis blood.

From germline, CDR1 is SGHRS and CDR2 YFSETQ. The ends lost 2 bases at V and 3 bases at J; junction bases unmatched: 6. This CDR3 is built from 15 residues. The TCR beta libraries were generated through quantitative 5'-RACE incorporating molecular barcodes. TCRdb analysed the 5' RACE reads with MiXCR anew, one entry per CDR3 protein. The sample comprises a few hundred thousand distinct CDR3 sequences, around 17% of which are singletons, and under 55% rests with the top ten. The clonotype comes from a male donor with ankylosing spondylitis. What was sequenced was blood, either unsorted or a sorted T cell fraction (not recorded which). The genes are TRBV5-1 and TRBJ2-3; 7 bases fit TRBD2. In DNA, the CDR3 is TGCGCCAGCAGCTTTCGGTGGGAGGGGACAGATACGCAGTATTTT. Translating it yields CASSFRWEGTDTQYF.